The 22 T cell receptor beta chains reported below all come from one sample, sequenced in a study of cytomegalovirus exposure and HLA in healthy donors. The PCR made use of 60 Vbeta and 13 Jbeta primers. Libraries were prepared by immunoSEQ multiplex PCR; TCRdb keeps only in-frame clonotypes and omits some of them. The table includes about 180,000 clones, around 82% detected once. Sequencing was carried out using PBMCs. The receptors shown here come from a woman in her twenties or thirties in good health and CMV-seropositive.

This clone has just one count. The same CDR3 also results from other DNA sequences found in this sample. The gene calls are TRBV7-2 and TRBJ1-5; no definite D call. Germline values: CDR1 SGHTA, CDR2 FQGNSA. The CDR3 is 15 amino acids. Trimming pared 1 base from V and 1 base from J, leaving 8 bases between. The CDR3 sequence is CASSLERGSNQPQHF. The CDR3 nucleotides read TGTGCCAGCAGCTTAGAAAGAGGCAGCAATCAGCCCCAGCATTTT.

The genes are TRBV2 and TRBJ1-5; no reliable D call. CDR1 is SNHLY and CDR2 is FYNNEI in the germline V gene. Trimming took 4 bases from V and 3 from J, leaving 10 bases between them. The CDR3 runs 14 residues. Here the CDR3 reads CASSAIDNNQPQHF. CDR3 DNA sequence: TGTGCCAGCAGTGCAATCGACAACAATCAGCCCCAGCATTTT.

V usage is TRBV15 and J usage is TRBJ1-1; TRBD1 is a possible D gene (5 bases). In germline, CDR1 is LNHNV, CDR2 YYDKDF (reference sequence). The CDR3 totals 15 residues. Trimming cost V 1 base and J 1 base, with 10 bases left between them. CDR3 bases: TGTGCCACCAGCAGAGGAGGGGAGGGGAACACTGAAGCTTTCTTT. Its protein is CATSRGGEGNTEAFF.

The gene calls are TRBV28 and TRBJ1-2; D remains ambiguous. CDR3 size: 10 residues. Trimming took off 3 bases at V and 8 bases at J, with 4 bases between the two ends. Germline V gives CDR1 MDHEN, CDR2 SYDVKM. For the CDR3, the DNA is TGTGCCAGCAGTTTCGCGGGCTACACCTTC. It codes for CASSFAGYTF.

In this sample, this clone turned up a few times. This chain joins TRBV6-1 and TRBJ2-1; tentatively, D is TRBD1 (7 bases). The CDR3 totals 13 residues. The V end was cut by 2 bases, the J end by 12 bases, with 14 bases between. CDR1 is MNHNS and CDR2 is SASEGT in the germline V gene. The DNA for the CDR3 is TGTGCCAGCAGTGAACAGGGGGGACATGGGCAGTTCTTC. This gives the protein CASSEQGGHGQFF.

The CDR3 DNA is TGTGCCTGGAGTGTAGGACTAGCGGCTAATGAGCAGTTCTTC. Protein: CAWSVGLAANEQFF. The rearrangement joins TRBV30 to TRBJ2-1, with 10 bases aligning to TRBD2. Per germline, CDR1 GTSNPN and CDR2 SVGIG (reference sequence). This CDR3 is 14 amino acids long. Trimming removed 0 bases from V and 7 bases from J; junction bases left unmatched: 3.

The V gene is TRBV4-3, the J gene TRBJ2-7; TRBD2 is a possible D gene (7 bases). The CDR3 is 16 residues long. The germline CDR1 and CDR2 sequences are LGHNA and YSLEER. Trimming removed 4 bases at V and 7 bases at J, with 23 bases between. Here the CDR3 reads CASSPTFPGGTREQYF. The CDR3 nucleotides are TGCGCCAGCAGCCCAACGTTTCCGGGGGGCACGCGAGAGCAGTACTTC.

This chain connects TRBV5-3 to TRBJ1-6; D not resolved. TRBV5-3 belongs to the ORF category, with a function that is uncertain. The V gene lost 2 bases and the J gene lost 0 bases, with 6 bases spanning the gap. The CDR3 contains 15 residues. CDR3 DNA sequence: TGTGCCAGAAGCTTCCCGGGCTCCTATAATTCACCCCTCCACTTT. This codes for CARSFPGSYNSPLHF.

This clone has more than one count but fewer than ten. The rearrangement links TRBV7-9 to TRBJ1-6; unclear D gene. This CDR3 is 15 amino acids long. V lost 3 bases, J lost 8 bases, and 14 bases lay in between. In germline, CDR1 is SEHNR, CDR2 FQNEAQ (reference sequence). CDR3 sequence: CASSLAGALYSPLHF. Here the CDR3 DNA reads TGTGCCAGCAGCTTGGCGGGAGCACTATATTCACCCCTCCACTTT.

Here the CDR3 DNA reads TGTGCCAGCAGCTTGCCCCTTGGCTTAACTAATGAAAAACTGTTTTTT. Its protein product is CASSLPLGLTNEKLFF. The V and J genes are TRBV28 and TRBJ1-4; D is unresolved. With 6 bases removed from V and 1 base from J, the gap between germline ends came to 15 bases. The CDR3 totals 16 residues. Germline V gene lookup returns CDR1 MDHEN and CDR2 SYDVKM. Looking up the rest from reference TRBV28 and TRBJ1-4 gives the full variable domain: DVKVTQSSRYLVKRTGEKVFLECVQDMDHENMFWYRQDPGLGLRLIYFSYDVKMKEKGDIPEGYSVSREKKERFSLILESASTNQTSMYLCASSLPLGLTNEKLFFGSGTQLSVL.

This sequence joins TRBV4-1 and TRBJ1-5; 8 bases are a match to TRBD1. Germline CDR1 is MGHRA and CDR2 is YSYEKL. Trimming cost V 3 bases and J 1 base; bases outside gene matches: 8. The CDR3 spans 17 residues. The CDR3 region is CASSHGTGGKSNQPQHF. The CDR3 DNA is TGCGCCAGCAGCCATGGTACAGGGGGTAAAAGCAATCAGCCCCAGCATTTT.

This chain uses TRBV5-8 with TRBJ2-5; 14 bases map to TRBD2. The CDR3 contains 16 residues. Germline-derived CDR1 and CDR2 are SGHTS and YDEGEE. V lost 4 bases, J lost 1 base, and 3 bases stayed unmatched. DNA for the CDR3: TGTGCCAGCAGCGCAGGGACTAGCGGGGGCCAAGAGACCCAGTACTTC. Encoded protein: CASSAGTSGGQETQYF.

The chain couples TRBV7-9 to TRBJ2-3; 16 bases fit TRBD2. The CDR3 runs 16 residues. CDR1 and CDR2 (germline): SEHNR, FQNEAQ (reference sequence). The V segment lost 7 bases and the J segment 4 bases; nucleotides outside the gene matches: 5. CDR3 in DNA: TGTGCCAGCACCTTCGGGACTAGCGGGGGGGCAGATACGCAGTATTTT. Translating gives CASTFGTSGGADTQYF.

This chain joins TRBV7-2 and TRBJ1-6; tentatively, D is TRBD1 (5 bases). There are 12 residues in the CDR3. The germline V gene encodes CDR1 SGHTA and CDR2 FQGNSA. Trimming shortened V by 0 bases and J by 14 bases, and 8 bases separated the two germline ends. CDR3 region: CASSLARGALHF. The CDR3 nucleotides read TGTGCCAGCAGCTTAGCTCGGGGGGCCCTCCACTTT.

The chain has TRBV19 and TRBJ1-6; 9 nucleotides match TRBD1. This CDR3 region has 17 residues. V dropped 6 bases and J dropped 0; count of bases not matched to a gene: 6. Germline V lookup: CDR1 LNHDA, CDR2 SQIVND (reference sequence). The CDR3 DNA sequence: TGTGCCAGTAGATCCGGGACAGGGAGCTCCTATAATTCACCCCTCCACTTT. Protein product: CASRSGTGSSYNSPLHF.

The chain links TRBV6-4 to TRBJ1-5, with a tentative D call TRBD1 (5 bases). Trimming stripped 5 bases from V and 4 bases from J, with 27 bases between. Germline V gene lookup returns CDR1 MRHNA and CDR2 SNTAGT. The CDR3 spans 19 residues. CDR3 bases: TGTGCCAGCAGTCCCTCAGGAGGGGCTGGGGGGATTCCGAATCAGCCCCAGCATTTT. Its translation is CASSPSGGAGGIPNQPQHF.

The V call is TRBV15, the J call TRBJ1-2; a possible D gene is TRBD1 (5 bases). The CDR3 covers 15 residues. The germline V and J ends were trimmed by 3 bases and 0 bases, with 11 bases remaining between them. Germline CDR1 is LNHNV and CDR2 is YYDKDF (reference sequence). The CDR3 loop reads CATSRTGGSNYGYTF. The CDR3 DNA reads as TGTGCCACCAGCAGGACGGGGGGATCTAACTATGGCTACACCTTC.

This clone turned up a few times. The chain uses TRBV4-3 and TRBJ2-2; maybe TRBD2 (6 bases). Trimming removed 0 bases at V and 5 bases at J, with 10 bases between. CDR1 is LGHNA and CDR2 is YSLEER in the germline V gene. There are 15 residues in the CDR3. Written as DNA, the CDR3 is TGCGCCAGCAGCCAAGATCGGAGGGCAACCGGGGAGCTGTTTTTT. Residues: CASSQDRRATGELFF.

This clone was detected a few times. The chain couples TRBV20-1 to TRBJ2-1; perhaps TRBD1 as D (6 bases). This CDR3 comprises 11 residues. V was pared by 5 bases and J by 10 bases, with 12 bases between. The germline gives CDR1 DFQATT, CDR2 SNEGSKA (reference sequence). The CDR3 DNA sequence: TGCAGTGCTTGGGGGCTATCCGAGCAGTTCTTC. Translated: CSAWGLSEQFF.

V gene TRBV6-1 combines with J gene TRBJ2-5; 8 bases map to TRBD1. Trimming cost V 5 bases and J 3 bases; bases outside gene matches: 8. In germline, CDR1 is MNHNS, CDR2 SASEGT. This CDR3 has 15 amino acids. The CDR3 is CASSSDRDWKETQYF. For the CDR3, the DNA is TGTGCCAGCAGTTCGGACAGGGACTGGAAAGAGACCCAGTACTTC.

The chain links TRBV28 to TRBJ1-6; D unclear. Trimming left V 8 bases short and J 10 bases short, with 9 bases between. CDR3 size: 11 residues. Germline CDR1 and CDR2: MDHEN and SYDVKM. CDR3 region: CASSVKSPLHF. As DNA, the CDR3 is TGTGCCAGCTCGGTGAAATCACCCCTCCACTTT.

This rearrangement joins TRBV4-3 to TRBJ1-6, with 7 bases matching TRBD1. This CDR3 contains 14 residues. V shed 1 base and J 8 bases; nucleotides not matched to a gene: 2. From germline, CDR1 is LGHNA and CDR2 YSLEER. The CDR3 reads CASSQGQGYSPLHF. The CDR3 nucleotides are TGCGCCAGCAGCCAAGGACAGGGCTATTCACCCCTCCACTTT.